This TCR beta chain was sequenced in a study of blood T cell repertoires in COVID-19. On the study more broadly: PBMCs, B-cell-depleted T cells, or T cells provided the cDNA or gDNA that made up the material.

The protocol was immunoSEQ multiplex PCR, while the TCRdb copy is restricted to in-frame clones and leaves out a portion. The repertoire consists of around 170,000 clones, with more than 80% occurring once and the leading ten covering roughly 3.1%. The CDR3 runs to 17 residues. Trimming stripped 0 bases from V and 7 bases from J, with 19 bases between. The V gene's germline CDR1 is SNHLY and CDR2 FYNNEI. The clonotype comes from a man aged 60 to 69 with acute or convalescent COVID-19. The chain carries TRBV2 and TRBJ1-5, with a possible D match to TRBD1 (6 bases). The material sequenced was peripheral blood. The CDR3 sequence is CASSEAFVWGPRQPQHF. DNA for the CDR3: TGTGCCAGCAGTGAAGCCTTCGTATGGGGGCCGAGGCAGCCCCAGCATTTT.